This T cell receptor beta chain was identified in a study of blood T cell repertoires in COVID-19. Overall study: Whether acute or convalescent, the COVID-19 samples came from the United States, Italy and Spain. PBMCs, B-cell-depleted T cells, or T cells were the source of the cDNA or gDNA that made up the material.

TCRdb keeps only in-frame clones here, not all; method: immunoSEQ multiplex PCR. The sample comprises around 260,000 clones, 88% of which are singletons, and about 0.7% rests with the top ten. Trimming cost V 6 bases and J 5 bases, with 25 bases left between them. The CDR3 has 17 amino acids. Germline lookup yields CDR1 MNHEY and CDR2 SVGEGT. The chain uses TRBV6-2 or TRBV6-3 and TRBJ1-1, with D tentatively TRBD1 (5 bases). The sample was peripheral blood. The clonotype comes from a human donor in a cohort sampled during active COVID-19. CDR3 protein: CASSQGPDTWAGTEAFF. The CDR3 region has the DNA TGTGCCAGCAGCCAAGGCCCGGACACTTGGGCCGGGACTGAAGCTTTCTTT.